The TCR beta chain under discussion was sequenced for a study of blood T cell repertoires in COVID-19. Study background: T cells, B-cell-depleted T cells, or PBMCs supplied cDNA or gDNA.

Clinical history reported by participants formed the basis on which cohorts were assigned. In the original analysis: The authors estimated nucleated cell counts from reference gene primer amplification. The assay was immunoSEQ multiplex PCR, and TCRdb's table has in-frame clones only and misses some. V and J calls and clone size are as listed in that table; D and trimming were resolved from the DNA. The table shows about 170,000 clones, with 65% to 80% occurring only once. The CDR3 has 14 residues. The V gene end was trimmed by 3 bases and the J gene end by 5 bases; junction bases not matched to a gene: 3. CDR1 is SNHLY, CDR2 FYNNEI, per germline.

This TCR came from a woman between 65 and 79 years old in a cohort exposed to, infected with or recovered from COVID-19 (not recorded which). The V and J genes are TRBV2 and TRBJ2-3; 9 bases line up with TRBD1. The sample taken for sequencing was PBMCs or T cells enriched from blood (not recorded which). CDR3 sequence: CASSDRTGEDTQYF. The DNA for the CDR3 is TGTGCCAGCAGTGATAGGACAGGGGAAGATACGCAGTATTTT. The full variable domain, in which reference TRBV2 and TRBJ2-3 provide the parts outside the CDR3, is EPEVTQTPSHQVTQMGQEVILRCVPISNHLYFYWYRQILGQKVEFLVSFYNNEISEKSEIFDDQFSVERPDGSNFTLKIRSTKLEDSAMYFCASSDRTGEDTQYFGPGTRLTVL.